The next 21 T cell receptor beta chains were all read from a single sample in a study of CD8 T cells in ankylosing spondylitis. TCRdb ran MiXCR on the 5' RACE reads and lists one entry per CDR3 protein. The data contain some 120,000 distinct CDR3 sequences, roughly 13% of them singletons. The sample comprised blood, either unsorted or a sorted T cell fraction (not recorded which). The receptors derive from a female donor with ankylosing spondylitis or in good health (not recorded which).

In this sample, this clonotype turned up a few times. The chain carries TRBV30 and TRBJ1-1; D remains ambiguous. The V end was cut by 0 bases, the J end by 0 bases, with 5 bases between. CDR3 length: 13 amino acids. Germline CDR1 is GTSNPN and CDR2 is SVGIG (reference sequence). CDR3: CAWSVTLNTEAFF. CDR3 nucleotides: TGTGCCTGGAGTGTAACTCTGAACACTGAAGCTTTCTTT. Full variable domain (rest looked up from reference TRBV30 and TRBJ1-1): SQTIHQWPATLVQPVGSPLSLECTVEGTSNPNLYWYRQAAGRGLQLLFYSVGIGQISSEVPQNLSASRPQDRQFILSSKKLLLSDSGFYLCAWSVTLNTEAFFGQGTRLTVV.

This clonotype was observed at least ten times. The genes are TRBV19 and TRBJ1-1, with D tentatively TRBD1 (5 bases). Trimming removed 5 bases from V and 3 bases from J, with 16 bases in between. The V gene's germline CDR1 is LNHDA and CDR2 SQIVND (reference sequence). The CDR3 totals 15 residues. The CDR3 bases are TGTGCCAGTAGTCTTTTGGACACTCTGTACACTGAAGCTTTCTTT. Translated, it gives CASSLLDTLYTEAFF.

CDR3 amino acids: CASSLGQGVLGYTF. The CDR3 nucleotides read TGTGCCAGCAGCCTCGGACAGGGAGTTTTAGGCTACACCTTC. The rearrangement links TRBV12-3 or TRBV12-4 to TRBJ1-2; TRBD1 matches at 8 bases. This CDR3 has 14 residues. The V gene end was trimmed by 6 bases and the J gene end by 8 bases; junction bases not matched to a gene: 11.

There are many counts of this clonotype. V and J are TRBV12-3 or TRBV12-4 and TRBJ1-4; tentatively, D is TRBD1 (5 bases). V dropped 1 base and J dropped 3 bases, with 9 bases sitting between them. This CDR3 contains 15 residues. The CDR3 nucleotides are TGTGCCAGCAGTTTAGGGGGCCTGGCTAATGAAAAACTGTTTTTT. Its translation is CASSLGGLANEKLFF.

This clonotype occurred a few times. The gene calls are TRBV20-1 and TRBJ2-1, with D possibly being TRBD1 or TRBD2 (5 bases each). V was clipped by 3 bases and J by 0 bases, with 15 bases between them. The CDR3 runs to 16 residues. In germline, CDR1 is DFQATT, CDR2 SNEGSKA (reference sequence). The CDR3 DNA reads as TGCAGTGCTAGTGAGGGGCACTCGAGCTCCTACAATGAGCAGTTCTTC. Translating gives CSASEGHSSSYNEQFF.

This clonotype was recorded many times. The CDR3 reads CSARVGNQETQYF. CDR3 DNA: TGCAGTGCTAGAGTAGGGAACCAAGAGACCCAGTACTTC. V usage is TRBV20-1 and J usage is TRBJ2-5; no reliable D call. Trimming took off 1 base at V and 0 bases at J, with 6 bases between the two ends. This CDR3 has 13 residues. The V gene's germline CDR1 is DFQATT and CDR2 SNEGSKA (reference sequence).

The J gene is TRBJ2-7, the V gene TRBV12-3 or TRBV12-4; TRBD1 aligns across 8 bases. With 10 bases clipped from V and 6 bases from J, the junction kept 11 bases outside the gene matches. CDR3 size: 13 residues. CDR3 amino acids: CANGQGPLREQYF. CDR3 sequence (DNA): TGTGCCAACGGACAGGGTCCCCTTCGCGAGCAGTACTTC.

In its sample, this clonotype was seen many times. The rearrangement joins TRBV3-1 to TRBJ1-5; D is uncertain. Germline V gene lookup returns CDR1 LGHDT and CDR2 YNNKEL (reference sequence). Trimming pared 0 bases from V and 5 bases from J, leaving 8 bases between. CDR3 length: 14 residues. The DNA for the CDR3 is TGTGCCAGCAGCCAAGATCTGGGAGATCAGCCCCAGCATTTT. This encodes CASSQDLGDQPQHF.

This clonotype was seen more than once but under ten times. This chain uses TRBV5-1 with TRBJ2-7; TRBD2 aligns across 8 bases. CDR1 is SGHRS and CDR2 is YFSETQ in the germline V gene. This CDR3 has 15 amino acids. V was pared by 2 bases and J by 0 bases, with 4 bases of the junction left unmatched. In DNA, the CDR3 is TGCGCCAGCAGCTTAACGGGGGGGGACTCCTACGAGCAGTACTTC. As protein: CASSLTGGDSYEQYF.

This clonotype was recorded at least ten times. One end of the junction fails to match germline, which may point to a read error. The J gene is TRBJ2-7, the V gene TRBV7-7; 7 bases map to TRBD1. The V gene's germline CDR1 is SSHAT and CDR2 FNYEAQ (reference sequence). The CDR3 totals 15 residues. The CDR3 region is CASSPRTGYSYEQYF. The CDR3 coding sequence is TGTGCTAGCAGCCCCCGGACAGGCTACTCCTACGAGCAGTACTTC.

This clonotype has only a few counts. This chain connects TRBV5-1 to TRBJ2-1, with 10 bases aligning to TRBD2. The CDR3 has 14 residues. V trimming: 4 bases; J trimming: 5 bases; junction bases outside the gene matches: 3. Looked up from germline, CDR1 is SGHRS and CDR2 is YFSETQ. CDR3 loop: CASSRLAGHNEQFF. The CDR3 nucleotides read TGCGCCAGCAGCCGACTAGCGGGCCACAATGAGCAGTTCTTC. Drawing the rest from reference TRBV5-1 and TRBJ2-1, the complete variable domain is KAGVTQTPRYLIKTRGQQVTLSCSPISGHRSVSWYQQTPGQGLQFLFEYFSETQRNKGNFPGRFSGRQFSNSRSEMNVSTLELGDSALYLCASSRLAGHNEQFFGPGTRLTVL.

The chain uses TRBV11-1 and TRBJ2-1, with 9 bases lining up with TRBD2. V gave up 1 base and J gave up 4 bases; unmatched junction bases: 14. The germline V gene encodes CDR1 SGHAT and CDR2 FQDESV (reference sequence). The CDR3 is made up of 19 amino acids. CDR3 sequence reads: CASSLGDKASGANYNEQFF. CDR3 sequence (DNA): TGTGCCAGCAGCTTAGGGGATAAAGCTAGCGGGGCAAATTACAATGAGCAGTTCTTC. Using reference TRBV11-1 and TRBJ2-1 for the parts outside the CDR3, the full variable domain is EAEVAQSPRYKITEKSQAVAFWCDPISGHATLYWYRQILGQGPELLVQFQDESVVDDSQLPKDRFSAERLKGVDSTLKIQPAELGDSAMYLCASSLGDKASGANYNEQFFGPGTRLTVL.

The table lists this clonotype with many counts. The V gene is TRBV7-9, the J gene TRBJ2-5; 11 bases match TRBD1. Trimming removed 5 bases from V and 4 bases from J; junction bases left unmatched: 12. Germline-derived CDR1 and CDR2 are SEHNR and FQNEAQ (reference sequence). The CDR3 totals 17 residues. The CDR3 nucleotides are TGTGCCAGCAGCCCGTACTGGGGACAGGGGGAAGGAGAGACCCAGTACTTC. It yields the protein CASSPYWGQGEGETQYF.

This clonotype was seen ten or more times. This chain uses TRBV29-1 with TRBJ1-1; D unresolved. Germline V CDR1 and CDR2: SQVTM, ANQGSEA. Trimming shortened V by 6 bases and J by 4 bases, and 15 bases separated the two germline ends. The CDR3 loop spans 13 amino acids. The CDR3 loop is CSVEYYLGTEAFF. In nucleotides, the CDR3 is TGCAGCGTCGAATACTACTTGGGCACTGAAGCTTTCTTT.

This clonotype turned up a few times. The genes are TRBV5-1 and TRBJ2-1; D remains ambiguous. V shed 0 bases and J shed 8 bases, with 6 bases lying between them. Germline CDR1 and CDR2: SGHRS and YFSETQ. The CDR3 consists of 12 residues. CDR3 nucleotides: TGCGCCAGCAGCTTGGGGTGGGATGAGCAGTTCTTC. Its translation: CASSLGWDEQFF.

This clonotype has just a few counts. The chain combines TRBV5-6 with TRBJ2-2; 12 nucleotides line up with TRBD2. Trimming cost V 4 bases and J 7 bases; bases outside gene matches: 5. Looked up from germline, CDR1 is SGHDT and CDR2 is YYEEEE. The CDR3 length is 15 residues. The CDR3 DNA reads TGTGCCAGCAGCCTGCGACTAGCGGGGGACGGGGAGCTGTTTTTT. This sequence encodes CASSLRLAGDGELFF.

This chain uses TRBV5-5 with TRBJ2-6; weak D call: TRBD1 (6 bases). Germline CDR1 SGHKS, CDR2 YYEKEE (reference sequence). The CDR3 covers 16 residues. Trimming removed 1 base at V and 4 bases at J, with 12 bases between. CDR3 DNA sequence: TGTGCCAGCAGCTTGCCAGGGGCGCCAGGGGCCAACGTCCTGACTTTC. As protein: CASSLPGAPGANVLTF.

The V and J genes are TRBV6-5 and TRBJ2-5; D perhaps matches TRBD2 (5 bases). This CDR3 contains 14 residues. Germline V gene lookup returns CDR1 MNHEY and CDR2 SVGAGI. The V and J ends lost 2 bases and 5 bases respectively, with 12 bases between them. The CDR3 sequence is CASSYTHGVETQYF. The CDR3 DNA is TGTGCCAGCAGTTACACCCACGGGGTGGAGACCCAGTACTTC.

This clonotype has only a few counts. The rearrangement joins TRBV9 to TRBJ2-3, with 11 bases lining up with TRBD2. From germline, CDR1 is SGDLS and CDR2 YYNGEE. The CDR3 extends over 18 amino acids. The ends lost 4 bases at V and 1 base at J; junction bases unmatched: 11. The CDR3 DNA reads as TGTGCCAGCAGCCCGCACCCTGGGACTAGCGGACGCACAGATACGCAGTATTTT. Protein: CASSPHPGTSGRTDTQYF.

This clonotype has only a few counts. This chain joins TRBV12-3 or TRBV12-4 and TRBJ1-1; perhaps TRBD1 as D (5 bases). The germline V and J ends were trimmed by 7 bases and 6 bases, with 21 bases remaining between them. CDR3 length equals 15 residues. The CDR3 bases are TGTGCCAGCAATAGCCGGAGGGGAATAGAGGCTGAAGCTTTCTTT. It specifies CASNSRRGIEAEAFF.

This clonotype showed up many times. The chain carries TRBV7-2 and TRBJ1-5, with unresolved D. The germline CDR1 and CDR2 sequences are SGHTA and FQGNSA. Trimming pared 5 bases from V and 6 bases from J, leaving 11 bases between. This CDR3 spans 13 amino acids. In DNA form, the CDR3 reads TGTGCCAGCAGCCCAGACCCGGGTCAGCCCCAGCATTTT. Its translation is CASSPDPGQPQHF.